The TCR beta chain described here comes from a study of beta chain features in type 1 diabetes. As every portion of the isolated RNA was reverse transcribed, the sequencing read expressed TCRB transcripts. Assay: immunoSEQ multiplex PCR; the TCRdb copy retains only in-frame clones and omits some. This table has some 150,000 clones, over 8.5% appearing once. The sample comprised central memory CD4+ T cells from blood. The source of this sequence is a man in his late teens or twenties in good health.

The CDR3 here is CASSQDRGRGDTQYF. The CDR3 DNA is TGCGCCAGCAGCCAGGACAGGGGGCGAGGAGATACGCAGTATTTT. The chain employs TRBV5-1 and TRBJ2-3; 11 positions agree with TRBD1. After removal of 4 bases from V and 5 bases from J, the junction contained 6 bases not matched to a gene. Germline assignment: CDR1 SGHRS and CDR2 YFSETQ. The CDR3 sequence is 15 residues long.